Listed here are 9 T cell receptor beta chains from one sample, sequenced in a study of monozygotic twins with inflammatory bowel disease. TCRdb re-called the 5' RACE reads; one entry per CDR3 protein, DNA not given. The listing records nearly 450,000 distinct CDR3 sequences. The sequenced material came from blood. The receptors were sampled from a human donor with ulcerative colitis or Crohn's disease, or a healthy co-twin of an affected twin (not recorded which).

This rearrangement joins TRBV7-8 to TRBJ1-1. The CDR3 extends over 18 amino acids. The V gene's germline CDR1 is SGHVS and CDR2 FQNEAQ. The chain's CDR3 is CASSPEVGGRGMNTEAFF. Looking up the rest from reference TRBV7-8 and TRBJ1-1 gives the full variable domain: GAGVSQSPRYKVAKRGQDVALRCDPISGHVSLFWYQQALGQGPEFLTYFQNEAQLDKSGLPSDRFFAERPEGSVSTLKIQRTQQEDSAVYLCASSPEVGGRGMNTEAFFGQGTRLTVV.

The J gene is TRBJ2-1, the V gene TRBV11-2; there is no DNA to check the TCRdb D call of TRBD2. The length of the CDR3 is 16 residues. The germline V gene has CDR1 SGHAT and CDR2 FQNNGV. The chain's CDR3 is CASTPRAGGPKNEQFF.

CDR3 region: CASSGRDTYEQYF. The chain recombines TRBV6-1 with TRBJ2-7; lacking DNA, the TRBD1 call made by TCRdb goes unchecked. This CDR3 spans 13 amino acids. The germline V gene has CDR1 MNHNS and CDR2 SASEGT.

This chain joins TRBV20-1 and TRBJ2-7; TCRdb proposes TRBD2, but this gene call is untestable without DNA. The CDR3 loop spans 16 amino acids. Per the germline V gene, CDR1 is DFQATT and CDR2 is SNEGSKA (reference sequence). CDR3 residues: CSAGGTTPDRPYEQYF.

The genes are TRBV5-1 and TRBJ1-2. The germline V gene encodes CDR1 SGHRS and CDR2 YFSETQ. This CDR3 has 14 residues. The CDR3 loop reads CASSLEPLSSGYTF.

The chain links TRBV6-1 to TRBJ2-5; TCRdb proposes TRBD1, but this gene call is untestable without DNA. This CDR3 is built from 14 residues. CDR1 is MNHNS and CDR2 is SASEGT in the germline V gene. The chain's CDR3 is CASRERGGIETQYF.

This chain joins TRBV6-1 and TRBJ2-1. The CDR3 is 13 residues long. Germline-derived CDR1 and CDR2 are MNHNS and SASEGT. The CDR3 here is CASSDIVGDEQFF.

The V and J genes are TRBV19 and TRBJ1-2; there is no DNA to check the TCRdb D call of TRBD1. This CDR3 has 21 residues. CDR1 LNHDA and CDR2 SQIVND come from the germline V gene (reference sequence). This chain's CDR3 is CASSIDVLDRGLSPLNYGYTF.

The rearrangement joins TRBV20-1 to TRBJ2-2; as DNA is missing, the TRBD1 call by TCRdb cannot be tested. In germline, CDR1 is DFQATT, CDR2 SNEGSKA (reference sequence). CDR3 length: 15 residues. The CDR3 reads CSASGGTGFSGELFF.